Each of the 19 T cell receptor beta chains below was sequenced from the same sample in a study of blood T cell repertoires in COVID-19. Some clones are missing from TCRdb's copy, which holds only in-frame ones; the method was immunoSEQ multiplex PCR. Of some 250,000 clones listed, about 90% are singletons. Sequencing was performed on PBMCs or T cells enriched from blood (not recorded which). These TCRs come from a human donor in a cohort exposed to, infected with or recovered from COVID-19 (not recorded which). The donor label of this sample is uncertain.

J is TRBJ2-7 and V is TRBV13; D is ambiguous. The CDR3 length is 12 residues. CDR1 and CDR2 (germline): PRHDT, FYEKMQ (reference sequence). V was pared by 4 bases and J by 1 base, with 5 bases between. CDR3 in amino acids: CASSSQSYEQYF. The CDR3 coding sequence is TGTGCCAGCAGCTCCCAATCCTACGAGCAGTACTTC.

The chain carries TRBV5-1 and TRBJ2-7; 8 bases are shared with TRBD1. The germline gives CDR1 SGHRS, CDR2 YFSETQ. Losses at the gene ends were 1 base for V and 5 bases for J; bases not matched to a gene: 2. This CDR3 contains 13 residues. The CDR3: CASSLKQGDEQYF. The CDR3 DNA sequence: TGCGCCAGCAGCTTGAAACAGGGGGACGAGCAGTACTTC.

The chain has TRBV3-1 (or the pseudogene TRBV3-2) and TRBJ2-3; no firm D call. This CDR3 comprises 14 residues. V was clipped by 0 bases and J by 9 bases, with 13 bases between them. The germline CDR1 and CDR2 sequences are LGHDT and YNNKEL (reference sequence). The CDR3 region has the DNA TGTGCCAGCAGCCAAGATCCTGAGGTTGACACGCAGTATTTT. This codes for CASSQDPEVDTQYF.

The V call is TRBV7-9, the J call TRBJ1-1; possible D gene TRBD1, 5 bases. The V gene lost 4 bases and the J gene lost 6 bases, with 21 bases spanning the gap. Germline V gene data show CDR1 as SEHNR and CDR2 as FQNEAQ (reference sequence). The CDR3 is 16 residues long. The DNA of the CDR3 is TGTGCCAGCAGCTCCTGGACATTTATGGTAGGATCTGAAGCTTTCTTT. It encodes CASSSWTFMVGSEAFF.

Written as DNA, the CDR3 is TGTGCCAGCAGCAGGAACTATGGCTACACCTTC. Its protein product is CASSRNYGYTF. V is TRBV28 and J is TRBJ1-2; unclear D gene. V lost 6 bases, J lost 2 bases, and 4 bases lay in between. The CDR3 spans 11 residues. Germline V gene sequence: CDR1 MDHEN, CDR2 SYDVKM.

The V and J genes are TRBV12-3 or TRBV12-4 and TRBJ1-5; D ambiguous. Between the trimmed V and J ends, which lost 6 bases and 6 bases, there was a span of 9 bases. The CDR3 sequence is 12 residues long. The CDR3 region is CASSPTRQPQHF. The CDR3 region has the DNA TGTGCCAGCAGCCCGACACGTCAGCCCCAGCATTTT.

The chain joins TRBV19 to TRBJ2-2; 8 nucleotides line up with TRBD2. J was trimmed by 2 bases and V by 7 bases; bases with no gene match: 6. The germline V gene has CDR1 LNHDA and CDR2 SQIVND (reference sequence). The CDR3 covers 15 residues. In DNA form, the CDR3 reads TGTGCCAGTACCTGGCTAGCGGGTAACACCGGGGAGCTGTTTTTT. It translates to CASTWLAGNTGELFF.

The V gene is TRBV5-6, the J gene TRBJ2-3; unclear D gene. Trimming shortened V by 4 bases and J by 5 bases, and 11 bases separated the two germline ends. The CDR3 sequence is 13 residues long. Germline values: CDR1 SGHDT, CDR2 YYEEEE. Written as DNA, the CDR3 is TGTGCCAGCAGCCTAAACCCGGTAGATACGCAGTATTTT. Translated: CASSLNPVDTQYF. Full variable domain (remainder filled in from reference TRBV5-6 and TRBJ2-3): DAGVTQSPTHLIKTRGQQVTLRCSPKSGHDTVSWYQQALGQGPQFIFQYYEEEERQRGNFPDRFSGHQFPNYSSELNVNALLLGDSALYLCASSLNPVDTQYFGPGTRLTVL.

The chain is built from TRBV10-3 and TRBJ1-1; TRBD1 might be the D (5 bases). Germline assignment: CDR1 ENHRY and CDR2 SYGVKD. The CDR3 sequence is 15 residues long. Trimming took 6 bases from V and 1 from J, leaving 15 bases between them. CDR3 coding DNA: TGTGCCATCAGGCTTGAGGGAGGGGCGAACACTGAAGCTTTCTTT. The encoded protein is CAIRLEGGANTEAFF.

V gene TRBV5-1 combines with J gene TRBJ1-2; tentative D call: TRBD1 (6 bases). Germline CDR1 is SGHRS and CDR2 is YFSETQ. The ends were cut back, 1 base at V and 6 bases at J, with 7 bases in the middle. The CDR3 totals 12 residues. The CDR3, as DNA: TGCGCCAGCAGCTTGTCAGGGGATGGCTACACCTTC. Its translation: CASSLSGDGYTF.

The chain is built from TRBV12-5 and TRBJ1-1; D may be TRBD1 (6 bases). Between the trimmed V and J ends, which lost 0 bases and 2 bases, there was a span of 22 bases. This CDR3 region has 19 residues. Germline assignment: CDR1 LGHNT and CDR2 FRNRAP. The CDR3 loop is CASGLVRYRVRRLNTEAFF. The CDR3 nucleotides read TGTGCTAGTGGTTTGGTAAGGTACAGGGTAAGGCGGCTAAACACTGAAGCTTTCTTT. The complete variable domain, with remaining parts taken from reference TRBV12-5 and TRBJ1-1, reads DARVTQTPRHKVTEMGQEVTMRCQPILGHNTVFWYRQTMMQGLELLAYFRNRAPLDDSGMPKDRFSAEMPDATLATLKIQPSEPRDSAVYFCASGLVRYRVRRLNTEAFFGQGTRLTVV.

This clone was seen just once. This chain links TRBV7-3 with TRBJ1-2; 10 bases map to TRBD1. The CDR3 is made up of 15 amino acids. CDR1 and CDR2 from the germline V gene are SGHTA and FQGTGA. V lost 4 bases and J lost 1; bases outside the gene matches: 3. CDR3 protein: CASSSGTGVNYGYTF. Here the CDR3 DNA reads TGTGCCAGCAGCTCAGGGACAGGGGTTAACTATGGCTACACCTTC.

The chain is built from TRBV6-4 and TRBJ2-2, with 12 positions matching TRBD2. The CDR3 is 16 residues long. Unmatched junction bases numbered 3, after V lost 6 bases and J lost 1 base. Germline assignment: CDR1 MRHNA and CDR2 SNTAGT. The CDR3 DNA follows: TGTGCCAGCAGCGCTAGCGGGGGGGTGAACACCGGGGAGCTGTTTTTT. Protein sequence: CASSASGGVNTGELFF.

The chain has TRBV19 and TRBJ1-4; no firm D call. Germline-derived CDR1 and CDR2 are LNHDA and SQIVND (reference sequence). The V end was cut by 3 bases, the J end by 0 bases, with 5 bases between. The CDR3 consists of 14 residues. The CDR3 spells CASSISATNEKLFF. The CDR3 nucleotides are TGTGCCAGTAGTATCAGTGCAACTAATGAAAAACTGTTTTTT.

The V gene is TRBV5-1, the J gene TRBJ2-1; TRBD2 aligns across 15 bases. The V segment lost 4 bases and the J segment 6 bases; nucleotides outside the gene matches: 8. Germline V gene sequence: CDR1 SGHRS, CDR2 YFSETQ. The CDR3 sequence is 17 residues long. The CDR3 loop reads CASSLGTSGGLRNEQFF. CDR3 in DNA: TGCGCCAGCAGCCTCGGGACTAGCGGGGGGCTCCGCAATGAGCAGTTCTTC. The whole variable domain, filled in from reference TRBV5-1 and TRBJ2-1, reads KAGVTQTPRYLIKTRGQQVTLSCSPISGHRSVSWYQQTPGQGLQFLFEYFSETQRNKGNFPGRFSGRQFSNSRSEMNVSTLELGDSALYLCASSLGTSGGLRNEQFFGPGTRLTVL.

Turning to this clone: Its ends do not fully match the called genes, so a read error is possible. The CDR3 DNA is TGTGCCAGCAGCCTAGCGGGGGGACTCGATGATACGCAGTATTTT. Translating it yields CASSLAGGLDDTQYF. This sequence joins TRBV7-9 and TRBJ2-3; 11 positions agree with TRBD2. Germline CDR1 is SEHNR and CDR2 is FQNEAQ (reference sequence). The CDR3 covers 15 residues.

As for this clone: The sample holds other DNA sequences that translate to the same CDR3. This chain's CDR3 is CASSPLGDQPQHF. Written as DNA, the CDR3 is TGTGCCAGCTCACCTCTCGGGGATCAGCCCCAGCATTTT. The rearrangement links TRBV18 to TRBJ1-5; D gene ambiguous. The CDR3 is 13 residues long. Germline V CDR1 and CDR2: KGHSH, LQKENI. The V end lost 3 bases, the J end lost 5 bases, and 8 bases lay between the germline ends.

This chain connects TRBV30 to TRBJ2-7, with D perhaps TRBD1 (6 bases). Trimming left V 8 bases short and J 5 bases short, with 19 bases between. Per the germline V gene, CDR1 is GTSNPN and CDR2 is SVGIG (reference sequence). The CDR3 loop spans 13 amino acids. In DNA, the CDR3 is TGTGCCGGTACTCAGGGGATTTGGGACGAGCAGTACTTC. As protein: CAGTQGIWDEQYF.

This chain links TRBV7-3 with TRBJ1-1; 9 bases are a match to TRBD1. The germline V gene encodes CDR1 SGHTA and CDR2 FQGTGA. The trim removed 5 bases at V and 4 bases at J, leaving 2 bases unmatched. This CDR3 region has 13 residues. The CDR3 protein is CASSKGQGTEAFF. CDR3 nucleotides: TGTGCCAGCAGCAAGGGACAGGGCACTGAAGCTTTCTTT.